Presented here are 32 T cell receptor beta chains from one specimen sequenced in a study of shared clonotypes between healthy human individuals. Assay: immunoSEQ multiplex PCR; the TCRdb copy retains only in-frame clones and omits some. Among about 510,000 clones listed, roughly 95% were seen once. Input material: naive CD4+ T cells sorted from blood. The subset denotes: CD45RA+ positively selected. The receptor source for this set is a woman younger than 45 in good health.

The CDR3 nucleotides read TGCGCCAGTGGGCCTAGCGGGCAGAATAACAATGAGCAGTTCTTC. Translation: CASGPSGQNNNEQFF. V is TRBV5-1 and J is TRBJ2-1; 8 nucleotides align to TRBD2. CDR3 size: 15 residues. The junction had 12 bases not matched to a gene; V was cut back by 8 bases and J by 5 bases. Germline values: CDR1 SGHRS, CDR2 YFSETQ. The full variable domain, its missing parts supplied by reference TRBV5-1 and TRBJ2-1, is KAGVTQTPRYLIKTRGQQVTLSCSPISGHRSVSWYQQTPGQGLQFLFEYFSETQRNKGNFPGRFSGRQFSNSRSEMNVSTLELGDSALYLCASGPSGQNNNEQFFGPGTRLTVL.

V usage is TRBV5-4 and J usage is TRBJ2-1; TRBD2 matches at 8 bases. V shed 5 bases and J 5 bases; nucleotides not matched to a gene: 12. From germline, CDR1 is SGHNT and CDR2 YYREEE (reference sequence). The CDR3 consists of 16 residues. The CDR3 DNA follows: TGTGCCAGCAGGGCCCGGGGGGGGATGGAGGACAATGAGCAGTTCTTC. This sequence encodes CASRARGGMEDNEQFF.

The chain uses TRBV4-1 and TRBJ2-7; no definite D call. The V and J ends lost 1 base and 6 bases respectively, with 13 bases between them. Germline V gene lookup returns CDR1 MGHRA and CDR2 YSYEKL. This CDR3 comprises 14 residues. The CDR3 region is CASSQVTPGGEQYF. In DNA, the CDR3 is TGCGCCAGCAGCCAAGTTACTCCGGGCGGCGAGCAGTACTTC.

The chain joins TRBV5-1 to TRBJ1-1; no clear D. Germline CDR1 SGHRS, CDR2 YFSETQ. The CDR3 contains 13 residues. V dropped 4 bases and J dropped 5 bases, with 12 bases sitting between them. CDR3 nucleotide sequence: TGCGCCAGCAGCGCTTCGGGTTCAACTGAAGCTTTCTTT. Its translation: CASSASGSTEAFF. The complete variable domain, with remaining parts taken from reference TRBV5-1 and TRBJ1-1, reads KAGVTQTPRYLIKTRGQQVTLSCSPISGHRSVSWYQQTPGQGLQFLFEYFSETQRNKGNFPGRFSGRQFSNSRSEMNVSTLELGDSALYLCASSASGSTEAFFGQGTRLTVV.

The chain has TRBV28 and TRBJ1-1; 8 bases line up with TRBD1. CDR1 is MDHEN, CDR2 SYDVKM, per germline. CDR3 size: 15 residues. J gave up 3 bases and V 3 bases, and 6 bases lay outside the gene matches. The CDR3 region is CASSFTGGMDTEAFF. As DNA, the CDR3 is TGTGCCAGCAGTTTCACAGGGGGAATGGACACTGAAGCTTTCTTT.

The chain combines TRBV5-1 with TRBJ2-1; D is perhaps TRBD1 (5 bases). From germline, CDR1 is SGHRS and CDR2 YFSETQ. Deletions cut 4 bases from V and 0 bases from J, with 14 bases between. The length of the CDR3 is 16 residues. In DNA, the CDR3 is TGCGCCAGCAGCGTCTTGGGGCACAGCTCCTACAATGAGCAGTTCTTC. Residues: CASSVLGHSSYNEQFF.

The chain uses TRBV2 and TRBJ2-1, with D possibly being TRBD2 (6 bases). V was clipped by 8 bases and J by 1 base, with 9 bases between them. This CDR3 is 13 amino acids long. The germline V gene has CDR1 SNHLY and CDR2 FYNNEI. CDR3 nucleotides: TGTGCCAGCTCCCGGGAGTCCTACAATGAGCAGTTCTTC. It is translated as CASSRESYNEQFF.

The chain is built from TRBV19 and TRBJ2-3, with 7 bases lining up with TRBD1. This CDR3 is 14 amino acids long. The germline V gene has CDR1 LNHDA and CDR2 SQIVND (reference sequence). The ends lost 6 bases at V and 5 bases at J; junction bases unmatched: 8. The DNA of the CDR3 is TGTGCCAGTAGAGATCGACAGGGCGGAGATACGCAGTATTTT. Residues: CASRDRQGGDTQYF.

J is TRBJ2-7 and V is TRBV6-1, with 8 positions matching TRBD1. The trim removed 7 bases at V and 3 bases at J, leaving 11 bases unmatched. The V gene's germline CDR1 is MNHNS and CDR2 SASEGT. The CDR3 length is 15 residues. CDR3 loop: CASTLPQGEHYEQYF. The CDR3 region has the DNA TGTGCCAGCACTTTACCACAGGGGGAACACTACGAGCAGTACTTC.

The rearrangement uses TRBV14 and TRBJ2-7; the match to TRBD1 covers 9 bases. From germline, CDR1 is SGHDN and CDR2 FVKESK. This CDR3 spans 15 amino acids. The V segment lost 4 bases and the J segment 4 bases; nucleotides outside the gene matches: 8. The CDR3 is CASSLPGQGSYEQYF. The CDR3 DNA reads TGTGCCAGCAGCCTACCGGGACAGGGTTCGTACGAGCAGTACTTC.

The V and J genes are TRBV19 and TRBJ1-1, with D unresolved. The V end lost 1 base, the J end lost 0 bases, and 15 bases lay between the germline ends. CDR1 is LNHDA, CDR2 SQIVND, per germline (reference sequence). The CDR3 extends over 17 amino acids. CDR3: CASSIARARTLNTEAFF. Written as DNA, the CDR3 is TGTGCCAGTAGTATAGCGAGGGCCAGGACCCTGAACACTGAAGCTTTCTTT.

The V call is TRBV29-1, the J call TRBJ1-1; D is uncertain. The CDR3 runs 11 residues. The V end lost 4 bases, the J end lost 1 base, and 4 bases lay between the germline ends. Germline CDR1 reads SQVTM; CDR2 reads ANQGSEA. The CDR3 region has the DNA TGCAGCGTTGGATCGAACACTGAAGCTTTCTTT. Residues: CSVGSNTEAFF.

The gene calls are TRBV5-1 and TRBJ2-5, with 7 bases fitting TRBD1. Germline V gene data show CDR1 as SGHRS and CDR2 as YFSETQ. The CDR3 is made up of 15 amino acids. Trimming at V came to 4 bases and at J to 2 bases, leaving 8 bases not matched to a gene. The CDR3 loop is CASSSSQGSQETQYF. The CDR3 coding sequence is TGCGCCAGCAGCAGTTCACAGGGGTCGCAAGAGACCCAGTACTTC.

This chain joins TRBV28 and TRBJ2-5; maybe TRBD1 (5 bases). The J call is uncertain, as TRBJ2-7 better fits the DNA end. This CDR3 has 12 amino acids. The germline V gene has CDR1 MDHEN and CDR2 SYDVKM. This CDR3 is CASSLRVPEQYF. DNA for the CDR3: TGTGCCAGCAGTCTCAGGGTACCCGAGCAGTACTTC.

The rearrangement links TRBV2 to TRBJ2-2; weak D call: TRBD2 (6 bases). Per germline, CDR1 SNHLY and CDR2 FYNNEI. V lost 0 bases to trimming and J lost 0 bases, with 11 bases between them. The CDR3 consists of 17 residues. The CDR3 nucleotides read TGTGCCAGCAGTGAAGCGGGGGACTCCGCGAACACCGGGGAGCTGTTTTTT. This translates into CASSEAGDSANTGELFF.

The V gene is TRBV4-1, the J gene TRBJ1-5; TRBD1 is a possible D gene (6 bases). Germline V gene data show CDR1 as MGHRA and CDR2 as YSYEKL. V was trimmed by 8 bases and J by 6 bases, leaving 20 bases between them. CDR3 size: 15 residues. Here the CDR3 DNA reads TGCGCCAGCGCCGTCCGGGGGCTAGTAGGTCAGCCCCAGCATTTT. It yields the protein CASAVRGLVGQPQHF.

This chain joins TRBV19 and TRBJ2-7, with D possibly being TRBD2 (5 bases). With 3 bases removed from V and 2 bases from J, the gap between germline ends came to 14 bases. Germline V gene sequence: CDR1 LNHDA, CDR2 SQIVND (reference sequence). The length of the CDR3 is 15 residues. The CDR3 region has the DNA TGTGCCAGTAGTATGATCCGGGAAGGGACCTACGAGCAGTACTTC. It translates to CASSMIREGTYEQYF.

The chain employs TRBV29-1 and TRBJ2-6, with a tentative D call TRBD1 (5 bases). Germline V lookup: CDR1 SQVTM, CDR2 ANQGSEA. V gave up 6 bases and J gave up 0 bases, with 9 bases separating them. CDR3 size: 14 residues. The CDR3 nucleotides are TGCAGCGTCCGACAGAACTCTGGGGCCAACGTCCTGACTTTC. Residues: CSVRQNSGANVLTF.

The chain combines TRBV5-1 with TRBJ2-5, with TRBD2 identical over 8 bases. V lost 4 bases and J lost 5; bases outside the gene matches: 13. From germline, CDR1 is SGHRS and CDR2 YFSETQ. The CDR3 runs 16 residues. CDR3 nucleotides: TGCGCCAGCAGCGCAAGCGGGAGTCTAGTTCGGGAGACCCAGTACTTC. Protein product: CASSASGSLVRETQYF.

The rearrangement joins TRBV18 to TRBJ2-7, with 8 bases identical to TRBD2. The junction had 2 bases not matched to a gene; V was cut back by 4 bases and J by 0 bases. Germline loops: CDR1 KGHSH, CDR2 LQKENI. The CDR3 has 14 amino acids. The CDR3 nucleotides are TGTGCCAGCTCACGGAGCGGGAGCTCCTACGAGCAGTACTTC. This codes for CASSRSGSSYEQYF.

J is TRBJ1-3 and V is TRBV7-2; D is perhaps TRBD1 (5 bases). Per the germline V gene, CDR1 is SGHTA and CDR2 is FQGNSA. The length of the CDR3 is 13 residues. Deletions cut 4 bases from V and 2 bases from J, with 6 bases between. The CDR3 region is CASSSDTGNTIYF. The CDR3 nucleotides are TGTGCCAGCAGCTCGGACACTGGAAACACCATATATTTT.

The CDR3 protein is CASSGVLQGVQPQHF. CDR3 DNA sequence: TGTGCCAGCAGTGGGGTCCTTCAGGGGGTACAGCCCCAGCATTTT. The chain is built from TRBV2 and TRBJ1-5, with 7 bases fitting TRBD1. Per germline, CDR1 SNHLY and CDR2 FYNNEI. J gave up 7 bases and V 4 bases, and 10 bases lay outside the gene matches. The CDR3 is 15 residues long. Full variable domain (outside the CDR3, taken from reference TRBV2 and TRBJ1-5): EPEVTQTPSHQVTQMGQEVILRCVPISNHLYFYWYRQILGQKVEFLVSFYNNEISEKSEIFDDQFSVERPDGSNFTLKIRSTKLEDSAMYFCASSGVLQGVQPQHFGDGTRLSIL.

This sequence joins TRBV7-3 and TRBJ2-3; TRBD2 agrees at 11 bases. CDR3 size: 16 residues. The germline CDR1 and CDR2 sequences are SGHTA and FQGTGA. Trimming took 6 bases from V and 0 from J; bases not matched to a gene: 5. The CDR3 DNA is TGTGCCAGCAGAGCCGGGACTAGCGGTAGCACAGATACGCAGTATTTT. Protein: CASRAGTSGSTDTQYF.

This clone was counted a few times. This sample also contains other DNA sequences that code for the same CDR3. This chain connects TRBV5-1 to TRBJ2-2, with D tentatively TRBD2 (6 bases). V was shortened by 3 bases and J by 0 bases, with 9 bases between the two germline ends. This CDR3 has 15 amino acids. In germline, CDR1 is SGHRS, CDR2 YFSETQ. CDR3: CASSSGTSNTGELFF. CDR3 bases: TGCGCCAGCAGCTCCGGGACTTCGAACACCGGGGAGCTGTTTTTT.

This chain links TRBV7-8 with TRBJ2-7, with 13 bases that match TRBD2. This CDR3 spans 17 amino acids. Trimming cost V 2 bases and J 2 bases; bases outside gene matches: 6. Per germline, CDR1 SGHVS and CDR2 FQNEAQ. The CDR3 DNA sequence: TGTGCCAGCAGCTTACTGTTTACTAGCGGGAGGGCCTACGAGCAGTACTTC. Translation gives CASSLLFTSGRAYEQYF.

The CDR3 protein is CASSLGPSGTNTEAFF. The DNA for the CDR3 is TGCGCCAGCAGCTTGGGCCCGTCAGGGACGAACACTGAAGCTTTCTTT. This chain uses TRBV5-1 with TRBJ1-1; possibly TRBD1 for D (5 bases). The CDR3 has 16 residues. Germline V CDR1 and CDR2: SGHRS, YFSETQ. Trimming shortened V by 0 bases and J by 1 base, and 13 bases separated the two germline ends.

V usage is TRBV19 and J usage is TRBJ2-5, with a weak D call TRBD2 (5 bases). Deletions cut 3 bases from V and 1 base from J, with 12 bases between. The CDR3 runs 15 residues. Germline assignment: CDR1 LNHDA and CDR2 SQIVND (reference sequence). The CDR3 sequence is CASSISPSFQETQYF. The CDR3 DNA is TGTGCCAGTAGTATTTCGCCTAGCTTCCAAGAGACCCAGTACTTC.

V gene TRBV7-6 combines with J gene TRBJ1-2; 7 bases match TRBD1. With 4 bases clipped from V and 4 bases from J, the junction kept 9 bases outside the gene matches. This CDR3 contains 15 residues. Looked up from germline, CDR1 is SGHVS and CDR2 is FNYEAQ. CDR3 amino acids: CASSSSSRDSYGYTF. The CDR3 nucleotides are TGTGCCAGCAGCTCAAGCAGCCGGGACAGCTATGGCTACACCTTC. The full variable domain, with the rest looked up from reference TRBV7-6 and TRBJ1-2, is GAGVSQSPRYKVTKRGQDVALRCDPISGHVSLYWYRQALGQGPEFLTYFNYEAQQDKSGLPNDRFSAERPEGSISTLTIQRTEQRDSAMYRCASSSSSRDSYGYTFGSGTRLTVV.

This rearrangement joins TRBV5-1 to TRBJ2-2; TRBD2 matches at 8 bases. The junction had 6 bases not matched to a gene; V was cut back by 3 bases and J by 8 bases. Germline V gene sequence: CDR1 SGHRS, CDR2 YFSETQ. The CDR3 is made up of 14 amino acids. The CDR3 here is CASSSGTSRGELFF. The CDR3 DNA is TGCGCCAGCAGCTCCGGGACTAGTAGGGGGGAGCTGTTTTTT. Filled out from reference TRBV5-1 and TRBJ2-2, the complete variable domain reads KAGVTQTPRYLIKTRGQQVTLSCSPISGHRSVSWYQQTPGQGLQFLFEYFSETQRNKGNFPGRFSGRQFSNSRSEMNVSTLELGDSALYLCASSSGTSRGELFFGEGSRLTVL.

V gene TRBV4-2 combines with J gene TRBJ2-1; D is unresolved. Trimming removed 4 bases at V and 6 bases at J, with 13 bases between. The CDR3 runs 14 residues. Germline loops: CDR1 LGHNA, CDR2 YNFKEQ. CDR3 sequence: CASSLRRVGNEQFF. In DNA form, the CDR3 reads TGTGCCAGCAGCCTTCGGCGTGTGGGCAATGAGCAGTTCTTC.

The chain is built from TRBV18 and TRBJ2-1, with 9 bases aligning to TRBD2. This CDR3 region has 16 residues. The V gene's germline CDR1 is KGHSH and CDR2 LQKENI. The trim removed 1 base at V and 6 bases at J, leaving 7 bases unmatched. The CDR3 loop is CASSPLSGSLTNEQFF. The CDR3 DNA reads TGTGCCAGCTCACCACTTAGCGGGAGCTTAACCAATGAGCAGTTCTTC.

This chain links TRBV9 with TRBJ1-4; a possible D gene is TRBD1 (5 bases). The V gene's germline CDR1 is SGDLS and CDR2 YYNGEE. This CDR3 has 17 amino acids. Trimming took off 2 bases at V and 7 bases at J, with 21 bases between the two ends. The chain's CDR3 is CASSVTSGGGSREKLFF. The CDR3 DNA reads TGTGCCAGCAGCGTGACTAGTGGGGGGGGTTCCCGTGAAAAACTGTTTTTT. The whole variable domain, remainder taken from reference TRBV9 and TRBJ1-4, is DSGVTQTPKHLITATGQRVTLRCSPRSGDLSVYWYQQSLDQGLQFLIQYYNGEERAKGNILERFSAQQFPDLHSELNLSSLELGDSALYFCASSVTSGGGSREKLFFGSGTQLSVL.